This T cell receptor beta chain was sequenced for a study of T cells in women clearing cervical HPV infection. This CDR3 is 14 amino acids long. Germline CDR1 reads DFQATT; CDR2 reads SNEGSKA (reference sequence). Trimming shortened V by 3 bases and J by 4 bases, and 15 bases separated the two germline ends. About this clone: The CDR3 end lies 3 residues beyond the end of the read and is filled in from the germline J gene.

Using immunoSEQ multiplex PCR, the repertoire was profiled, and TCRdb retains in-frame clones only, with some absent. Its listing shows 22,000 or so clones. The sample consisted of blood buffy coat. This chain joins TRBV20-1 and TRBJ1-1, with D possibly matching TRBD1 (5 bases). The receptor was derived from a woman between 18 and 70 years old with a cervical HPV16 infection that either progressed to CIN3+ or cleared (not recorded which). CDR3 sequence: CSARMAKGSTEAFF. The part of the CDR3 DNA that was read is TGCAGTGCTAGGATGGCAAAGGGGAGCACTGAA.